These T cell receptor beta chains were read from a single sample in a study of T cell responses to AZD1222 COVID-19 vaccine. Clones were sequenced by immunoSEQ multiplex PCR, and TCRdb holds only the in-frame ones, with some missing. The sample carries about 67,000 clones, 83% recorded once. Here the sequenced sample was peripheral blood, taken 28 days after the second AZD1222 dose. The receptors come from an adult who received the AZD1222 COVID-19 vaccine. CDR3s include the opening cysteine and the closing phenylalanine or tryptophan. D genes are given only for firm matches. Size is omitted from some rows. Given values are once, few, many or a class for expanded clones.

V: TRBV28
J: TRBJ1-6
D: TRBD1
size: -
CDR3: CASSIGQGYNSPLHF
DNA: TGTGCCAGCAGCATCGGACAGGGGTATAATTCACCCCTCCACTTT

V: TRBV7-9
J: TRBJ1-1
D: -
size: -
CDR3: CASSLVKGPEAFF
DNA: TGTGCCAGCAGCTTAGTGAAGGGTCCTGAAGCTTTCTTT

V: TRBV29-1
J: TRBJ1-1
D: TRBD1
size: once
CDR3: CSVEVQGRNTEAFF
DNA: TGCAGCGTTGAAGTACAGGGGCGGAACACTGAAGCTTTCTTT

V: TRBV5-3
J: TRBJ1-1
D: TRBD1
size: once
CDR3: CARSSRDRGTEAFF
DNA: TGTGCCAGAAGCTCCCGGGACAGGGGAACTGAAGCTTTCTTT

V: TRBV20-1
J: TRBJ2-7
D: -
size: few
CDR3: CSASRPFKGEQYF
DNA: TGCAGTGCTAGTCGGCCTTTTAAAGGGGAGCAGTACTTC

V: TRBV19
J: TRBJ1-2
D: -
size: -
CDR3: CASSSLERYYGYTF
DNA: TGTGCCAGTAGTTCCCTAGAGCGCTACTATGGCTACACCTTC

V: TRBV6-2/TRBV6-3
J: TRBJ1-5
D: TRBD1
size: -
CDR3: CASSYSVQGYFNQPQHF
DNA: TGTGCCAGCAGTTACTCTGTACAGGGGTACTTCAATCAGCCCCAGCATTTT

V: TRBV3-1/TRBV3-2
J: TRBJ2-7
D: -
size: -
CDR3: CASSSRAGRGSYEQYF
DNA: TGTGCCAGCAGCTCCCGGGCGGGCAGAGGCTCCTACGAGCAGTACTTC

V: TRBV2
J: TRBJ1-5
D: -
size: few
CDR3: CASSGEGPGVIKPQHF
DNA: TGTGCCAGCAGTGGGGAGGGACCGGGGGTAATCAAGCCCCAGCATTTT

V: TRBV29-1
J: TRBJ1-3
D: -
size: -
CDR3: CSVDTSSGNTIYF
DNA: TGCAGCGTTGATACCAGCTCTGGAAACACCATATATTTT

V: TRBV3-1/TRBV3-2
J: TRBJ1-1
D: -
size: few
CDR3: CASSQNVQGSEAFF
DNA: TGTGCCAGCAGCCAGAACGTACAGGGCTCTGAAGCTTTCTTT

V: TRBV5-1
J: TRBJ2-3
D: -
size: once
CDR3: CASSLGAEDTQYF
DNA: TGCGCCAGCAGCTTGGGGGCGGAGGATACGCAGTATTTT

V: TRBV29-1
J: TRBJ2-2
D: -
size: -
CDR3: CSVEATRATGELFF
DNA: TGCAGCGTTGAAGCCACAAGGGCCACCGGGGAGCTGTTTTTT

V: TRBV4-1
J: TRBJ2-2
D: -
size: -
CDR3: CASSPQSAGTGELFF
DNA: TGCGCCAGCAGCCCTCAGTCGGCAGGGACCGGGGAGCTGTTTTTT

V: TRBV21-1
J: TRBJ2-7
D: -
size: -
CDR3: CASSKELQGVAYEQYF
DNA: TGTGCCAGCAGCAAAGAACTTCAGGGGGTGGCCTACGAGCAGTACTTC

V: TRBV11-2
J: TRBJ2-3
D: -
size: -
CDR3: CASSFWGQPRKDTQYF
DNA: TGTGCCAGCAGCTTTTGGGGACAACCCAGAAAAGATACGCAGTATTTT

V: TRBV6-5
J: TRBJ1-4
D: TRBD1
size: few
CDR3: CASSSDRPEKLFF
DNA: TGTGCCAGCAGTTCGGACAGGCCTGAAAAACTGTTTTTT

V: TRBV7-2
J: TRBJ1-5
D: -
size: -
CDR3: CASSAVLGNQPQHF
DNA: TGTGCCAGCAGCGCTGTTCTGGGCAATCAGCCCCAGCATTTT

V: TRBV6-5
J: TRBJ2-7
D: TRBD1
size: -
CDR3: CASSYRTGTHEQYF
DNA: TGTGCCAGCAGCTACAGGACAGGGACCCACGAGCAGTACTTC

V: TRBV5-3
J: TRBJ2-3
D: TRBD2
size: -
CDR3: CARSRRTSGGESTDTQYF
DNA: TGTGCCAGAAGCCGCCGGACTAGCGGGGGGGAGAGCACAGATACGCAGTATTTT

V: TRBV14
J: TRBJ2-2
D: -
size: -
CDR3: CASSQVGPGELFF
DNA: TGTGCCAGCAGCCAAGTGGGGCCCGGGGAGCTGTTTTTT

V: TRBV12-2
J: TRBJ1-5
D: -
size: -
CDR3: CASRPIDNQPQHF
DNA: TGTGCAAGTCGCCCTATAGACAATCAGCCCCAGCATTTT

V: TRBV14
J: TRBJ2-2
D: -
size: -
CDR3: CASSRRRVDTGELFF
DNA: TGTGCCAGCAGCCGTCGTCGGGTTGACACCGGGGAGCTGTTTTTT

V: TRBV19
J: TRBJ1-6
D: TRBD1
size: -
CDR3: CASSMPGGAPPLHF
DNA: TGTGCCAGTAGTATGCCAGGGGGCGCCCCACCCCTCCACTTT

V: TRBV7-2
J: TRBJ2-7
D: -
size: -
CDR3: CASSLAVRTYEQYF
DNA: TGTGCCAGCAGCTTAGCGGTAAGAACCTACGAGCAGTACTTC

V: TRBV6-5
J: TRBJ2-5
D: TRBD1
size: few
CDR3: CASRARTGGETQYF
DNA: TGTGCCAGCAGGGCCCGGACAGGGGGAGAGACCCAGTACTTC

V: TRBV5-6
J: TRBJ2-5
D: -
size: -
CDR3: CASGTTGGAETQYF
DNA: TGTGCCAGCGGGACCACCGGGGGTGCAGAGACCCAGTACTTC

V: TRBV9
J: TRBJ1-4
D: TRBD1
size: -
CDR3: CASSVGGTGDGEKLFF
DNA: TGTGCCAGCAGCGTAGGCGGGACAGGGGACGGTGAAAAACTGTTTTTT

V: TRBV30
J: TRBJ1-4
D: -
size: -
CDR3: CAWSPGVTTNEKLFF
DNA: TGTGCCTGGAGTCCTGGAGTTACAACTAATGAAAAACTGTTTTTT

V: TRBV4-1
J: TRBJ2-6
D: -
size: once
CDR3: CASSARGLLTGANVLTF
DNA: TGCGCCAGCAGCGCCCGTGGACTGTTAACTGGGGCCAACGTCCTGACTTTC

V: TRBV28
J: TRBJ1-4
D: -
size: once
CDR3: CASSLRQGRSNEKLFF
DNA: TGTGCCAGCAGTCTTCGCCAGGGACGGTCAAATGAAAAACTGTTTTTT

V: TRBV5-1
J: TRBJ1-1
D: -
size: -
CDR3: CASKRGGVNTEAFF
DNA: TGCGCCAGCAAACGAGGTGGGGTTAACACTGAAGCTTTCTTT

V: TRBV18
J: TRBJ2-3
D: -
size: -
CDR3: CASSPLVSTDTQYF
DNA: TGTGCCAGCTCACCGTTGGTAAGCACAGATACGCAGTATTTT

V: TRBV14
J: TRBJ1-4
D: -
size: -
CDR3: CASSQGTGTNEKLFF
DNA: TGTGCCAGCAGCCAAGGAACAGGAACTAATGAAAAACTGTTTTTT

V: TRBV4-3
J: TRBJ2-7
D: -
size: -
CDR3: CASSQPSKTYEQYF
DNA: TGCGCCAGCAGCCAACCGTCGAAAACCTACGAGCAGTACTTC

V: TRBV7-2
J: TRBJ2-2
D: -
size: -
CDR3: CASSLQGGEGAGELFF
DNA: TGTGCCAGCAGCTTGCAAGGCGGGGAGGGGGCCGGGGAGCTGTTTTTT

V: TRBV4-3
J: TRBJ1-4
D: TRBD1
size: -
CDR3: CASSRRGGNEKLFF
DNA: TGCGCCAGCAGCCGCAGGGGGGGTAATGAAAAACTGTTTTTT

V: TRBV19
J: TRBJ2-7
D: -
size: -
CDR3: CASSIGTYEQYF
DNA: TGTGCCAGTAGTATCGGGACCTACGAGCAGTACTTC

V: TRBV27
J: TRBJ1-6
D: -
size: -
CDR3: CASMIPGQNSPLHF
DNA: TGTGCCAGCATGATTCCGGGACAAAATTCACCCCTCCACTTT

V: TRBV19
J: TRBJ1-5
D: -
size: -
CDR3: CASSIVRGSSNQPQHF
DNA: TGTGCCAGTAGTATAGTTAGGGGGAGTAGCAATCAGCCCCAGCATTTT

V: TRBV30
J: TRBJ1-2
D: -
size: -
CDR3: CAWSVGAGYGYTF
DNA: TGTGCCTGGAGTGTAGGGGCAGGGTATGGCTACACCTTC

V: TRBV4-3
J: TRBJ1-6
D: -
size: -
CDR3: CASSQGGGAAYNSPLHF
DNA: TGCGCCAGCAGCCAAGGGGGAGGGGCGGCCTATAATTCACCCCTCCACTTT

V: TRBV11-2
J: TRBJ2-7
D: -
size: -
CDR3: CASSFGEQGNEQYF
DNA: TGTGCCAGCAGCTTCGGGGAACAGGGAAACGAGCAGTACTTC

V: TRBV5-5
J: TRBJ2-4
D: TRBD2
size: -
CDR3: CASSLLAGENIQYF
DNA: TGTGCCAGCAGCTTGTTAGCGGGGGAAAACATTCAGTACTTC

V: TRBV5-6
J: TRBJ1-6
D: TRBD1
size: -
CDR3: CASSPFPDRVNSPLHF
DNA: TGTGCCAGCAGCCCTTTCCCGGACAGGGTGAATTCACCCCTCCACTTT

V: TRBV5-4
J: TRBJ1-2
D: -
size: -
CDR3: CASSLGGAAGYTF
DNA: TGTGCCAGCAGCTTGGGGGGAGCTGCTGGCTACACCTTC

V: TRBV5-4
J: TRBJ2-2
D: TRBD1
size: -
CDR3: CASNTGESDTGELFF
DNA: TGTGCCAGCAACACAGGGGAATCGGACACCGGGGAGCTGTTTTTT

V: TRBV19
J: TRBJ1-5
D: -
size: -
CDR3: CASGSFPQHF
DNA: TGTGCCAGCGGAAGCTTCCCCCAGCATTTT

V: TRBV20-1
J: TRBJ1-2
D: -
size: few
CDR3: CSARDRVKYTF
DNA: TGCAGTGCTAGAGATCGGGTTAAATACACCTTC

V: TRBV14
J: TRBJ1-2
D: -
size: -
CDR3: CASSPLIDSYGYTF
DNA: TGTGCCAGCAGCCCACTAATAGACAGTTATGGCTACACCTTC

V: TRBV6-5
J: TRBJ1-2
D: -
size: -
CDR3: CASTPRENYGYTF
DNA: TGTGCCAGCACGCCCCGCGAGAACTATGGCTACACCTTC

V: TRBV5-1
J: TRBJ1-4
D: -
size: -
CDR3: CASSLAGGFGEKLFF
DNA: TGCGCCAGCAGCTTGGCAGGTGGATTTGGAGAAAAACTGTTTTTT

V: TRBV6-5
J: TRBJ1-1
D: TRBD1
size: -
CDR3: CASSLRTGGETEAFF
DNA: TGTGCCAGCAGTCTTAGGACAGGGGGCGAGACTGAAGCTTTCTTT

V: TRBV15
J: TRBJ2-7
D: -
size: -
CDR3: CATSRSTEGSEQYF
DNA: TGTGCCACCAGCAGATCCACGGAGGGGAGCGAGCAGTACTTC

V: TRBV7-9
J: TRBJ2-7
D: -
size: -
CDR3: CASSLAWAAYEQYF
DNA: TGTGCCAGCAGCTTAGCCTGGGCGGCCTACGAGCAGTACTTC